This is a list of T cell receptor beta chains from one sample in a study of blood T cell repertoires in COVID-19. This table comes from immunoSEQ multiplex PCR, and its TCRdb copy is limited to in-frame clones, with some not included. The sample gives fewer than 250,000 clones, about four fifths of which show up once; about 2.5% is in the top ten. The specimen was peripheral blood. These receptors all stem from a woman between 35 and 50 years old with active or convalescent COVID-19. Both conserved end residues are part of each CDR3.

>15|TRBJ2-7|TRBV28
CASSLWRSGSYEQYF
>14|TRBJ2-2|TRBV10-3
CAISRQAHTGELFF
>15|TRBJ1-3|TRBV28
CASSSSDSRGNTIYF
>13|TRBJ1-2|TRBV10-3
CAITGTPNYGYTF
>14|TRBJ1-5|TRBV6-1
CASSEASGWQPQHF
>14|TRBJ2-7|TRBV5-5
CASFGDRGRYEQYF
>16|TRBJ2-2|TRBV5-4
CASSRFAGGNTGELFF
>15|TRBJ2-7|TRBV18
CASSPTSGSPYEQYF
>16|TRBJ1-5|TRBV28
CASSPQTRYSNQPQHF
>13|TRBJ2-7|TRBV18
CASSPLQGDEQYF